This entry concerns a single T cell receptor (beta chain). Its antigen is not known. Primers for the PCR totalled 60 Vbeta and 13 Jbeta. Repertoires were generated with immunoSEQ multiplex PCR, while TCRdb's copy carries only in-frame clones and drops some. The sample has some 52,000 clones; over 60% are singletons. This entry is derived from a study of cytomegalovirus exposure and HLA in healthy donors. V gave up 7 bases and J gave up 0 bases; unmatched junction bases: 5. The V gene's germline CDR1 is SQVTM and CDR2 ANQGSEA. The CDR3 spans 15 residues. Findings and limits, study-wide: Likely technical artifact: a cluster of highly shared sequence variants. Later work associated roughly 17,000 TCR beta sequences with HLA alleles at 0.05 false discovery rate. Accurate predictions that matched the HLA-A and HLA-B alleles of most subjects were reportedly made from TCR beta sequences. Cytomegalovirus status was reportedly diagnosed by the classifier with high sensitivity and specificity.

This sequence joins TRBV29-1 and TRBJ2-3, with TRBD2 matching over 12 bases. Input material: PBMCs. This receptor was obtained from a woman between 50 and 59 years old in good health and CMV-seronegative. The CDR3 region has the DNA TGCAGCGCCGCCACTAGCGGGGGGAGCACAGATACGCAGTATTTT. Amino acid sequence: CSAATSGGSTDTQYF.